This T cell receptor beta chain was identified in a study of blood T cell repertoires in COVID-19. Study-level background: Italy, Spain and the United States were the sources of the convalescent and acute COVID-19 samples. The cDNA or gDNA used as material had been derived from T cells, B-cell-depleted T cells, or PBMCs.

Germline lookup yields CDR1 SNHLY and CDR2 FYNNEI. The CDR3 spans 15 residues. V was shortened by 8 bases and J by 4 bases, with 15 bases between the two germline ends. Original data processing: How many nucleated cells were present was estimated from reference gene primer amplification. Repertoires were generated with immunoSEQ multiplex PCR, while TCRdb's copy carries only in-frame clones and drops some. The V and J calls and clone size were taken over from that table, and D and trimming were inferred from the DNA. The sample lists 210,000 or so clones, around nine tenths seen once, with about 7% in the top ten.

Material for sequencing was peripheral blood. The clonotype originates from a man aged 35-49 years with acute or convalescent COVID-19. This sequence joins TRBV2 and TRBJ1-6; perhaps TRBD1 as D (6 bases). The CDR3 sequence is CASLTQGLYNSPLHF. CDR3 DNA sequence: TGTGCCAGCTTGACACAGGGCCTTTATAATTCACCCCTCCACTTT.